These 16 T cell receptor beta chains were sequenced from one sample in a study of molecular identifiers for immune sequencing clone quantification. Each CDR3 protein is one row after TCRdb ran MiXCR on the PCR reads. Of 400,000 to 600,000 distinct CDR3 sequences in the sample, roughly 24% are singletons; the top ten hold 0.7% to 0.9%. Sequenced input: naive CD8+ T cells from blood, with Jurkat cell RNA spiked in. Subset meaning: FACS-sorted CD8+CD4-CCR7+CD45RA+ naive T cells. The receptors were sampled from a human donor in good health. Some libraries in this study had Jurkat cell RNA spiked in.

This clonotype was observed a few times. The chain carries TRBV5-8 and TRBJ2-1; 7 nucleotides agree with TRBD1. Germline V gives CDR1 SGHTS, CDR2 YDEGEE. V lost 0 bases to trimming and J lost 3 bases; unmatched junction nucleotides: 6. The CDR3 runs to 16 residues. CDR3 nucleotides: TGTGCCAGCAGCTTGGCACCGGGACAGAACTACAATGAGCAGTTCTTC. Protein: CASSLAPGQNYNEQFF.

As regards this clonotype: A read error may explain this, as a much larger clone is one base away. The V gene is TRBV11-2, the J gene TRBJ2-3, with TRBD1 as a possible D gene (7 bases). This CDR3 spans 15 amino acids. Germline-derived CDR1 and CDR2 are SGHAT and FQNNGV. The CDR3 DNA reads as TGTGCCAGCAACCAGGAGGGGGCATCGACAGGTACGCAGTATTTT. Its translation is CASNQEGASTGTQYF.

This clonotype was picked up a small number of times. The junction departs from the called germline gene at one end, perhaps through a read error. V and J are TRBV7-9 and TRBJ2-7, with D tentatively TRBD2 (6 bases). CDR1 and CDR2 (germline): SEHNR, FQNEAQ (reference sequence). The length of the CDR3 is 15 residues. The DNA of the CDR3 is TGTGCCAGCAGCTTAGCCGGCACTAGCTCCTACGAGCAGTGCTTC. Amino acid sequence: CASSLAGTSSYEQCF.

This clonotype was seen only a few times. This chain links TRBV4-2 with TRBJ1-1, with unresolved D. The CDR3 consists of 14 residues. Germline V lookup: CDR1 LGHNA, CDR2 YNFKEQ. The V end lost 1 base, the J end lost 0 bases, and 6 bases lay between the germline ends. The CDR3 region has the DNA TGTGCCAGCAGCCAAGGGTTCATGAACACTGAAGCTTTCTTT. This codes for CASSQGFMNTEAFF.

V gene TRBV27 combines with J gene TRBJ2-3, with 12 bases matching TRBD1. The CDR3 is 15 residues long. Germline V gives CDR1 MNHEY, CDR2 SMNVEV (reference sequence). With V trimmed by 6 bases and J by 4 bases, 5 bases remained unmatched. The CDR3 coding sequence is TGTGCCAGCAGCCCGGGACAGGGGGCTGCAGATACGCAGTATTTT. Its protein is CASSPGQGAADTQYF.

This clonotype was seen a handful of times. The chain links TRBV2 to TRBJ2-7; D ambiguous. CDR3 length equals 14 residues. Trimming shortened V by 2 bases and J by 6 bases, and 14 bases separated the two germline ends. Germline V gene sequence: CDR1 SNHLY, CDR2 FYNNEI. The CDR3 nucleotides read TGTGCCAGCAGTGAATTTGGGGATGATGCCGAGCAGTACTTC. This encodes CASSEFGDDAEQYF.

This clonotype was detected many times. The gene calls are TRBV7-9 and TRBJ2-7; TRBD1 matches at 7 bases. Germline CDR1 and CDR2: SEHNR and FQNEAQ (reference sequence). The ends lost 5 bases at V and 2 bases at J; junction bases unmatched: 3. The CDR3 covers 13 residues. DNA for the CDR3: TGTGCCAGCAGCGAGGACAGGACCTACGAGCAGTACTTC. Its protein product is CASSEDRTYEQYF.

There are many counts of this clonotype. V usage is TRBV5-4 and J usage is TRBJ1-2; D gene ambiguous. V dropped 5 bases and J dropped 3 bases, with 5 bases sitting between them. The CDR3 has 11 residues. CDR1 is SGHNT and CDR2 is YYREEE in the germline V gene (reference sequence). CDR3 sequence: CASSSYYGYTF. The CDR3 nucleotides are TGTGCCAGCAGTTCTTACTATGGCTACACCTTC.

This clonotype has a count of ten or more. This chain uses TRBV20-1 with TRBJ2-7; 8 positions agree with TRBD1. CDR1 DFQATT and CDR2 SNEGSKA come from the germline V gene (reference sequence). V lost 3 bases to trimming and J lost 6 bases; unmatched junction nucleotides: 1. CDR3 length equals 11 residues. The DNA for the CDR3 is TGCAGTGCTAGGACAGGGGCCGAGCAGTACTTC. This codes for CSARTGAEQYF.

This clonotype was seen at least ten times. V gene TRBV19 combines with J gene TRBJ2-6; 9 bases are a match to TRBD1. The germline V gene has CDR1 LNHDA and CDR2 SQIVND (reference sequence). With 2 bases clipped from V and 0 bases from J, the junction kept 5 bases outside the gene matches. The CDR3 contains 18 residues. CDR3: CASSIWTGVGSGANVLTF. The DNA for the CDR3 is TGTGCCAGTAGTATATGGACAGGGGTGGGCTCTGGGGCCAACGTCCTGACTTTC.

This clonotype was detected only a few times. This may be a read error: a much more frequent sequence differs by one nucleotide. This sequence joins TRBV7-2 and TRBJ2-1, with TRBD1 matching 9 bases. Trimming cost V 5 bases and J 7 bases; bases outside gene matches: 18. Germline lookup yields CDR1 SGHTA and CDR2 FQGNSA. CDR3 length equals 18 residues. CDR3 nucleotide sequence: TGTGCCAGCAGCCCACATATATCCGGGACAGGGTTTATGAATGAGCAGTTCTTC. It is translated as CASSPHISGTGFMNEQFF.

This clonotype was counted at least ten times. V is TRBV12-3 or TRBV12-4 and J is TRBJ2-7; no firm D call. The CDR3 spans 13 residues. Between the trimmed V and J ends, which lost 4 bases and 7 bases, there was a span of 14 bases. As DNA, the CDR3 is TGTGCCAGCAGTTCCCCCCCAGGCGTGGAGCAGTACTTC. This codes for CASSSPPGVEQYF.

This CDR3 reads CASSQVQGGFGDQPQHF. Here the CDR3 DNA reads TGCGCCAGCAGCCAAGTCCAGGGGGGGTTTGGCGATCAGCCCCAGCATTTT. V is TRBV4-1 and J is TRBJ1-5, with TRBD1 identical over 7 bases. V shed 1 base, J shed 5 bases, and the junction held 11 bases outside the gene matches. The CDR3 covers 17 residues. Looked up from germline, CDR1 is MGHRA and CDR2 is YSYEKL.

This clonotype was counted only a few times. The V and J genes are TRBV2 and TRBJ2-1; maybe TRBD1 (5 bases). Germline assignment: CDR1 SNHLY and CDR2 FYNNEI. The CDR3 has 14 amino acids. With 4 bases removed from V and 5 bases from J, the gap between germline ends came to 12 bases. In nucleotides, the CDR3 is TGTGCCAGCAGTGGGGCCGACAGAAACAATGAGCAGTTCTTC. Translated, it gives CASSGADRNNEQFF.

This clonotype showed up many times. This chain joins TRBV6-5 and TRBJ2-1, with TRBD1 identical over 8 bases. Trimming took 4 bases from V and 9 from J; bases not matched to a gene: 11. The germline CDR1 and CDR2 sequences are MNHEY and SVGAGI. This CDR3 has 15 amino acids. CDR3 residues: CASSSPTGGRSEQFF. Written as DNA, the CDR3 is TGTGCCAGCAGTTCTCCAACAGGGGGAAGGAGTGAGCAGTTCTTC.

A single count supports this clonotype. The V gene is TRBV3-2, the J gene TRBJ2-3; the table's TRBD1 call for D was not verified on the DNA. TRBV3-2 corresponds to a pseudogene. The CDR3 spans 16 residues. The CDR3 reads CASSYQGAGRTDTQYF. The CDR3 nucleotides read TGTGCCAGCAGCTACCAGGGGGCTGGGAGGACAGATACGCAGTATTTT.